The clone carrying this T cell receptor (beta chain) was picked up many times. This CDR3 comprises 14 residues. The V end was cut by 4 bases, the J end by 4 bases, with 10 bases between. The V gene's germline CDR1 is LGHNA and CDR2 YNFKEQ. First-strand cDNA relied on TRAV- and TRBV-specific primers spanning alpha and beta chains. TCRs underwent 15 to 25 PCR cycles of amplification with a constant-region primer and V-primer adapter. TCRdb re-derived calls from the reads in MiXCR, one entry per CDR3 protein. This table has roughly 76,000 distinct CDR3 sequences, 18% appearing once. This sample is part of a study of low-dose radiotherapy and immunotherapy resistance in tumors. The time point was: before trial treatment.

The sequence came from a male donor with prostate cancer. The rearrangement uses TRBV4-2 and TRBJ2-2; D perhaps matches TRBD2 (5 bases). The sample consisted of PBMCs, taken before treatment. CDR3 residues: CASSRNRGTGELFF. Written as DNA, the CDR3 is TGTGCCAGCAGCCGCAACCGGGGCACCGGGGAGCTGTTTTTT.